This passage covers 21 T cell receptor beta chains from one sample sequenced in a study of T-cell reconstitution after alpha-beta-depleted transplantation in children. TCRbeta library construction was performed incorporating unique molecular identifiers. MiXCR, run by TCRdb on the PCR reads, gives a single entry per CDR3 protein. In the table there are 250,000 to 350,000 distinct CDR3 sequences, 9.9% of which are singletons. This specimen was PBMCs from the stem cell graft donor, taken from the stem cell graft. The receptor source for this set is a human donor who donated a stem cell graft to a child with SCID.

The table lists this clonotype with many counts. V gene TRBV5-1 combines with J gene TRBJ2-3; 12 bases align to TRBD2. The CDR3 loop spans 16 amino acids. J was trimmed by 7 bases and V by 0 bases; bases with no gene match: 6. CDR1 SGHRS and CDR2 YFSETQ come from the germline V gene. As DNA, the CDR3 is TGCGCCAGCAGCTTGGTGGCTAGCGGGGGGGCCTATACGCAGTATTTT. This sequence encodes CASSLVASGGAYTQYF.

This clonotype was counted ten times or more. The chain uses TRBV5-5 and TRBJ1-6, with 7 bases matching TRBD1. The CDR3 consists of 14 residues. The ends lost 6 bases at V and 4 bases at J; junction bases unmatched: 4. CDR1 is SGHKS, CDR2 YYEKEE, per germline (reference sequence). The CDR3 protein is CASIRGQYNSPLHF. Written as DNA, the CDR3 is TGTGCCAGCATCAGGGGACAGTATAATTCACCCCTCCACTTT.

The V gene is TRBV5-1, the J gene TRBJ2-5; D might be TRBD1 (6 bases). In germline, CDR1 is SGHRS, CDR2 YFSETQ. This CDR3 has 17 residues. The V end was cut by 5 bases, the J end by 1 base, with 21 bases between. CDR3 nucleotide sequence: TGCGCCAGCAGAAAAATGGACAGCGCCTTAGGCCAAGAGACCCAGTACTTC. Its translation: CASRKMDSALGQETQYF.

CDR3 coding DNA: TGTGCCAGCAGCTTGGCGGGGGGCTCCTATAATTCACCCCTCCACTTT. The encoded protein is CASSLAGGSYNSPLHF. The V and J genes are TRBV5-6 and TRBJ1-6; tentative D call: TRBD1 (5 bases). The CDR3 covers 16 residues. The V gene lost 0 bases and the J gene lost 0 bases, with 7 bases spanning the gap. Germline lookup yields CDR1 SGHDT and CDR2 YYEEEE.

This clonotype was detected only a few times. The chain couples TRBV6-5 to TRBJ1-6; D might be TRBD1 (6 bases). The V and J ends lost 2 bases and 6 bases respectively, with 11 bases between them. CDR1 MNHEY and CDR2 SVGAGI come from the germline V gene. The CDR3 has 15 amino acids. The chain's CDR3 is CASSYGQPFNSPLHF. The CDR3 DNA reads as TGTGCCAGCAGTTACGGACAGCCTTTTAATTCACCCCTCCACTTT.

In its sample, this clonotype was seen a few times. V gene TRBV15 combines with J gene TRBJ2-7, with D perhaps given as TRBD1 or TRBD2 (6 bases each). Trimming took off 1 base at V and 0 bases at J, with 16 bases between the two ends. The length of the CDR3 is 17 residues. Germline assignment: CDR1 LNHNV and CDR2 YYDKDF (reference sequence). DNA of the CDR3: TGTGCCACCAGCAGAGGACGGGGGCGAATGACCTCCTACGAGCAGTACTTC. Its protein product is CATSRGRGRMTSYEQYF.

This clonotype was found a few times. V usage is TRBV3-1 and J usage is TRBJ2-1, with D maybe TRBD2 (6 bases). V was pared by 4 bases and J by 0 bases, with 10 bases between. The CDR3 covers 15 residues. Germline V gene lookup returns CDR1 LGHDT and CDR2 YNNKEL (reference sequence). CDR3 nucleotides: TGTGCCAGCAGCCGCGGGACTCTCTCCTACAATGAGCAGTTCTTC. Encoded protein: CASSRGTLSYNEQFF.

In its sample, this clonotype was seen a few times. The chain joins TRBV3-1 to TRBJ2-7, with TRBD1 identical over 8 bases. Trimming took 2 bases from V and 6 from J; bases not matched to a gene: 6. The CDR3 runs to 14 residues. Germline CDR1 reads LGHDT; CDR2 reads YNNKEL (reference sequence). The CDR3 region has the DNA TGTGCCAGCAGCCAAACCCAGACAGGGGCCGAGCAGTACTTC. Its protein is CASSQTQTGAEQYF.

This clonotype was seen more than once but under ten times. The V and J genes are TRBV20-1 and TRBJ2-7, with TRBD1 as a possible D gene (6 bases). This CDR3 contains 14 residues. Per the germline V gene, CDR1 is DFQATT and CDR2 is SNEGSKA (reference sequence). Deletions cut 6 bases from V and 3 bases from J, with 18 bases between. CDR3 residues: CSATTETGLYEQYF. The CDR3 DNA follows: TGCAGTGCCACCACGGAAACAGGGCTCTACGAGCAGTACTTC.

This chain joins TRBV27 and TRBJ1-1, with a weak D call TRBD1 (5 bases). Germline values: CDR1 MNHEY, CDR2 SMNVEV (reference sequence). The CDR3 length is 14 residues. The ends were cut back, 3 bases at V and 1 base at J, with 9 bases in the middle. CDR3 nucleotides: TGTGCCAGCAGTTTCCAGGGTTGGAACACTGAAGCTTTCTTT. Translation: CASSFQGWNTEAFF.

This clonotype was detected only a few times. The rearrangement uses TRBV5-1 and TRBJ2-1; 7 bases fit TRBD2. The length of the CDR3 is 15 residues. After removal of 4 bases from V and 6 bases from J, the junction contained 10 bases not matched to a gene. Germline V lookup: CDR1 SGHRS, CDR2 YFSETQ. The CDR3 coding sequence is TGCGCCAGCAGCCCCGCCGGACTAGTTGGCAATGAGCAGTTCTTC. Residues: CASSPAGLVGNEQFF. Combining the CDR3 with reference TRBV5-1 and TRBJ2-1 gives the whole variable domain KAGVTQTPRYLIKTRGQQVTLSCSPISGHRSVSWYQQTPGQGLQFLFEYFSETQRNKGNFPGRFSGRQFSNSRSEMNVSTLELGDSALYLCASSPAGLVGNEQFFGPGTRLTVL.

Points on this clonotype: One end of the junction does not line up with germline, which may come from a read error. The J gene is TRBJ2-6, the V gene TRBV5-1; TRBD1 aligns across 7 bases. The CDR3 is made up of 15 amino acids. The germline V gene encodes CDR1 SGHRS and CDR2 YFSETQ. CDR3 residues: CASSGTVSWANVLTF. The CDR3 DNA sequence: TGCGCCAGCAGCGGGACAGTCTCTTGGGCCAACGTCCTGACTTTC.

There are many counts of this clonotype. J is TRBJ2-1 and V is TRBV12-3 or TRBV12-4; D not certain. This CDR3 is 13 amino acids long. Trimming took off 6 bases at V and 0 bases at J, with 6 bases between the two ends. The CDR3 DNA reads as TGTGCCAGCAGGTTTAGCTCCTACAATGAGCAGTTCTTC. Translated: CASRFSSYNEQFF.

The V gene is TRBV12-3 or TRBV12-4, the J gene TRBJ1-3, with 7 bases identical to TRBD1. The CDR3 has 14 residues. V lost 4 bases and J lost 8; bases outside the gene matches: 8. CDR3 loop: CASSSGQRTDTIYF. For the CDR3, the DNA is TGTGCCAGCAGTTCGGGACAGCGGACGGACACCATATATTTT.

J is TRBJ1-4 and V is TRBV29-1, with a possible D match to TRBD1 (5 bases). This CDR3 region has 16 residues. The V end lost 0 bases, the J end lost 4 bases, and 15 bases lay between the germline ends. Germline V lookup: CDR1 SQVTM, CDR2 ANQGSEA. The CDR3 region has the DNA TGCAGCGTTGAAGATCCGGCTCGAAGGGGTAATGAAAAACTGTTTTTT. Protein product: CSVEDPARRGNEKLFF.

This chain connects TRBV11-2 to TRBJ2-2; 12 nucleotides agree with TRBD2. The junction had 6 bases not matched to a gene; V was cut back by 5 bases and J by 5 bases. This CDR3 comprises 16 residues. Germline V gives CDR1 SGHAT, CDR2 FQNNGV. In DNA form, the CDR3 reads TGTGCCAGCAGCAGCAGGACTAGCGGGGTTACCGGGGAGCTGTTTTTT. Its translation: CASSSRTSGVTGELFF.

The chain recombines TRBV11-1 with TRBJ1-1; 9 nucleotides agree with TRBD1. The CDR3 covers 16 residues. The ends lost 5 bases at V and 0 bases at J; junction bases unmatched: 7. Germline values: CDR1 SGHAT, CDR2 FQDESV (reference sequence). In nucleotides, the CDR3 is TGTGCCAGCAGCGACGGACAGGGGAGTATGAACACTGAAGCTTTCTTT. Translating gives CASSDGQGSMNTEAFF.

The V call is TRBV4-1, the J call TRBJ2-7, with D perhaps matching TRBD1 (6 bases). Germline values: CDR1 MGHRA, CDR2 YSYEKL. This CDR3 region has 16 residues. V lost 5 bases to trimming and J lost 3 bases, with 20 bases between them. The chain's CDR3 is CASSGPGTLTRYEQYF. In DNA, the CDR3 is TGCGCCAGCAGCGGTCCCGGGACACTCACCCGCTACGAGCAGTACTTC.

This clonotype was recorded a few times. The rearrangement joins TRBV20-1 to TRBJ1-2; 7 positions match TRBD1. J was trimmed by 8 bases and V by 5 bases; bases with no gene match: 14. The CDR3 runs 14 residues. The germline V gene encodes CDR1 DFQATT and CDR2 SNEGSKA (reference sequence). The CDR3 DNA reads as TGCAGTGCTTCCAACCCGACAGGGAATGACGGCTACACCTTC. This encodes CSASNPTGNDGYTF.

The chain links TRBV5-1 to TRBJ2-1; 8 bases align to TRBD2. V shed 1 base, J shed 7 bases, and the junction held 7 bases outside the gene matches. CDR3 length: 15 residues. CDR1 is SGHRS and CDR2 is YFSETQ in the germline V gene. The CDR3 region is CASSLSTGGHNEQFF. The DNA of the CDR3 is TGCGCCAGCAGCTTGTCAACGGGGGGGCATAATGAGCAGTTCTTC.

This clonotype was counted between two and nine times. This rearrangement joins TRBV12-3 or TRBV12-4 to TRBJ1-5; a possible D gene is TRBD1 (6 bases). The CDR3 has 14 amino acids. V shed 9 bases and J shed 11 bases, with 23 bases lying between them. The CDR3 DNA follows: TGTGCCAGTACACTAGGGGGGGGCTTAGGATCCCAGCATTTT. Translation: CASTLGGGLGSQHF.